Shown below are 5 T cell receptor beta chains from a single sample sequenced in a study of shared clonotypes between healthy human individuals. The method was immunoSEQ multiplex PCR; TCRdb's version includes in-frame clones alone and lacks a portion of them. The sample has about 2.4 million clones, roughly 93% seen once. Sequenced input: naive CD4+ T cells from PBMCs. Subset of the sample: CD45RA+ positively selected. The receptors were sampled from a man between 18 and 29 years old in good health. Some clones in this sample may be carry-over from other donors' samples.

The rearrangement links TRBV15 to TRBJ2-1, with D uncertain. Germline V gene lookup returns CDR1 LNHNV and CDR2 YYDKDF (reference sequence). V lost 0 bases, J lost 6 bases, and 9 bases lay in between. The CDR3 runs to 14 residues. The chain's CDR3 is CATSRDLLGNEQFF. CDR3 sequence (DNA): TGTGCCACCAGCAGAGATCTTTTAGGCAATGAGCAGTTCTTC. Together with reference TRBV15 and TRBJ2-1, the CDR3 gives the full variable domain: DAMVIQNPRYQVTQFGKPVTLSCSQTLNHNVMYWYQQKSSQAPKLLFHYYDKDFNNEADTPDNFQSRRPNTSFCFLDIRSPGLGDTAMYLCATSRDLLGNEQFFGPGTRLTVL.

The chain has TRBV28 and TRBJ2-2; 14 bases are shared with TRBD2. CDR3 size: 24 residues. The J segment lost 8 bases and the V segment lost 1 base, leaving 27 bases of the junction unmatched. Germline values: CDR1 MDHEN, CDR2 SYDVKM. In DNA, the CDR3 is TGTGCCAGCAGTTTATATTTGCTGGGGCCGGGACTAGCGGGAGTAGGAAGTATCACGGGGGAGCTGTTTTTT. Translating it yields CASSLYLLGPGLAGVGSITGELFF. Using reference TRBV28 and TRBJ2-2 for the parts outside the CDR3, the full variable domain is DVKVTQSSRYLVKRTGEKVFLECVQDMDHENMFWYRQDPGLGLRLIYFSYDVKMKEKGDIPEGYSVSREKKERFSLILESASTNQTSMYLCASSLYLLGPGLAGVGSITGELFFGEGSRLTVL.

This chain's CDR3 is CASSLVRANYNEQFF. The CDR3 bases are TGCGCCAGCAGCTTGGTCAGGGCGAACTACAATGAGCAGTTCTTC. The chain recombines TRBV5-1 with TRBJ2-1; a weak D match, TRBD1 (5 bases). Between the trimmed V and J ends, which lost 0 bases and 3 bases, there was a span of 10 bases. CDR1 is SGHRS, CDR2 YFSETQ, per germline. CDR3 size: 15 residues. Using reference TRBV5-1 and TRBJ2-1 for the parts outside the CDR3, the full variable domain is KAGVTQTPRYLIKTRGQQVTLSCSPISGHRSVSWYQQTPGQGLQFLFEYFSETQRNKGNFPGRFSGRQFSNSRSEMNVSTLELGDSALYLCASSLVRANYNEQFFGPGTRLTVL.

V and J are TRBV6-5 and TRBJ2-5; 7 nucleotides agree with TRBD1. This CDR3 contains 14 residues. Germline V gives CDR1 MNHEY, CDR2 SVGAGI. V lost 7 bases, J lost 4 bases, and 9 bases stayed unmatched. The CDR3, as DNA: TGTGCCAGCACCACAGACAGGGTACGAGAGACCCAGTACTTC. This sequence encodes CASTTDRVRETQYF.

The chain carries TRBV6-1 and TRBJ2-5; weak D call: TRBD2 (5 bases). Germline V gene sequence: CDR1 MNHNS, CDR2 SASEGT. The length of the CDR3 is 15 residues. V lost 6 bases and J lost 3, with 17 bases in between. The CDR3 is CASRFYPGTKETQYF. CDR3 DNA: TGTGCCAGCAGGTTTTACCCGGGAACAAAAGAGACCCAGTACTTC.